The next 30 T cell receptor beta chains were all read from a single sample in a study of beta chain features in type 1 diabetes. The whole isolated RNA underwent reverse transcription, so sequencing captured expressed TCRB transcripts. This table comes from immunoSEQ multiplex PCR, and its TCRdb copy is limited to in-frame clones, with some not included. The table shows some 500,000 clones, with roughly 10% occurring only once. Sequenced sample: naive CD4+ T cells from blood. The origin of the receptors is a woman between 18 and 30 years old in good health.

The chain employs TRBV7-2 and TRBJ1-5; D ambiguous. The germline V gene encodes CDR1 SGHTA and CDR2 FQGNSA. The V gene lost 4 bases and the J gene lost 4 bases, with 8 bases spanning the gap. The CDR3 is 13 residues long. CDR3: CASSSYLNQPQHF. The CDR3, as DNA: TGTGCCAGCAGCTCGTATTTGAATCAGCCCCAGCATTTT.

The CDR3: CASSEGPQGYNEQFF. Here the CDR3 DNA reads TGTGCCAGCAGCGAGGGGCCCCAGGGCTACAATGAGCAGTTCTTC. This chain joins TRBV7-2 and TRBJ2-1; D could derive from TRBD1 or TRBD2 (5 bases each). The CDR3 is made up of 15 amino acids. Germline V gene data show CDR1 as SGHTA and CDR2 as FQGNSA. Deletions cut 5 bases from V and 3 bases from J, with 14 bases between.

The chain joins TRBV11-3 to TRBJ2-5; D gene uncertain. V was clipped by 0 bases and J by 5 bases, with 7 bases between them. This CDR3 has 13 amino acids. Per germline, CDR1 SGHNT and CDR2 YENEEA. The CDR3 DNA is TGTGCCAGCAGCTTAGAGATTCTGGAGACCCAGTACTTC. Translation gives CASSLEILETQYF.

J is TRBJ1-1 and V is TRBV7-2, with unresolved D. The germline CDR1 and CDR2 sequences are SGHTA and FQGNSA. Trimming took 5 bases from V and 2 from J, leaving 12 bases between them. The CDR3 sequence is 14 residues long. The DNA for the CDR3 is TGTGCCAGCAGCCCCCGACGGACTAACACTGAAGCTTTCTTT. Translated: CASSPRRTNTEAFF.

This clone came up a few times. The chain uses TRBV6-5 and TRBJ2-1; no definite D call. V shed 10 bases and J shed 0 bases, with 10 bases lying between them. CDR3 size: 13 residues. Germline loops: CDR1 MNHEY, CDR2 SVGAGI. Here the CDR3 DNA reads TGTGCCACCAGGCAGCCCTCCTACAATGAGCAGTTCTTC. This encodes CATRQPSYNEQFF.

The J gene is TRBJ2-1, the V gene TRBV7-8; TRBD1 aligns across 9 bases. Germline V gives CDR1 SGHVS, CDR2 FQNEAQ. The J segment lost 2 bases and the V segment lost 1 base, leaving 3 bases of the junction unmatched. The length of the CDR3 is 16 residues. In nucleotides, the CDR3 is TGTGCCAGCAGCTTAGGGAGACAGGGGGCCTACAATGAGCAGTTCTTC. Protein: CASSLGRQGAYNEQFF.

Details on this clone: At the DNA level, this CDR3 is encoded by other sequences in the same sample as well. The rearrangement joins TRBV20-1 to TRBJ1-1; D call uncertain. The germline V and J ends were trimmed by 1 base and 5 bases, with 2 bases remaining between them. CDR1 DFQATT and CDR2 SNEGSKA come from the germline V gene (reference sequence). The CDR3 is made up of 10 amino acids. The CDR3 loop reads CSARGTEAFF. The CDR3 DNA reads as TGCAGTGCTAGAGGAACTGAAGCTTTCTTT.

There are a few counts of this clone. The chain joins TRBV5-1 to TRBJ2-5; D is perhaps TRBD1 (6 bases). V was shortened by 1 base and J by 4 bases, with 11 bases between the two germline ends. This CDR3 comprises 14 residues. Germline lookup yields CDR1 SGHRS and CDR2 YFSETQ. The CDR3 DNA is TGCGCCAGCAGCTTGATTCAGGGGCGAGAGACCCAGTACTTC. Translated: CASSLIQGRETQYF.

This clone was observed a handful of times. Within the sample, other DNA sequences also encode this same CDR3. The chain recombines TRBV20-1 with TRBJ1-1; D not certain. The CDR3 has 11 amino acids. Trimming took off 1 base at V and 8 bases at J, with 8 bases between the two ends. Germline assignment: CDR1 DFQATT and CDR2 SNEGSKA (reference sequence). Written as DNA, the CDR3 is TGCAGTGCTAGAGCGGTCACGGAAGCTTTCTTT. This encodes CSARAVTEAFF.

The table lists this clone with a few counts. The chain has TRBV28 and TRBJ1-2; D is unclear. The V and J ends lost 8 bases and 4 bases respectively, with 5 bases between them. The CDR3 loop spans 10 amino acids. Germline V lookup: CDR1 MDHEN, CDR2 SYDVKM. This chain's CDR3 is CASWRYGYTF. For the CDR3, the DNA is TGTGCCAGCTGGCGCTATGGCTACACCTTC.

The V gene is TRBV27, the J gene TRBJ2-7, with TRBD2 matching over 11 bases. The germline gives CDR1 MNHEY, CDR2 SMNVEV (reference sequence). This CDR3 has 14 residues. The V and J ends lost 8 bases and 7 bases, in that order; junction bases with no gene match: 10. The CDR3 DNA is TGTGCCAGCGGACGACTAGCGGGGAGAGGGGAGCAGTACTTC. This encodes CASGRLAGRGEQYF.

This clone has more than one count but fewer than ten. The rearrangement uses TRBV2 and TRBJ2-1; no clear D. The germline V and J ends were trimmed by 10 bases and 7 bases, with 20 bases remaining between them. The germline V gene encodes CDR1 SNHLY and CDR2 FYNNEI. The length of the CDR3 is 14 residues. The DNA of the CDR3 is TGTGCCACAACTATCGACGGGCTAGGGAATGAGCAGTTCTTC. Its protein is CATTIDGLGNEQFF.

As DNA, the CDR3 is TGTGCCAGCAGCCCGGGACTAGCGGGGCCAGATACGCAGTATTTT. The encoded protein is CASSPGLAGPDTQYF. This rearrangement joins TRBV7-9 to TRBJ2-3; 13 nucleotides agree with TRBD2. The CDR3 is 15 residues long. The J segment lost 4 bases and the V segment lost 5 bases, leaving 3 bases of the junction unmatched. Per the germline V gene, CDR1 is SEHNR and CDR2 is FQNEAQ (reference sequence). Complete variable domain (other parts from reference TRBV7-9 and TRBJ2-3): DTGVSQNPRHKITKRGQNVTFRCDPISEHNRLYWYRQTLGQGPEFLTYFQNEAQLEKSRLLSDRFSAERPKGSFSTLEIQRTEQGDSAMYLCASSPGLAGPDTQYFGPGTRLTVL.

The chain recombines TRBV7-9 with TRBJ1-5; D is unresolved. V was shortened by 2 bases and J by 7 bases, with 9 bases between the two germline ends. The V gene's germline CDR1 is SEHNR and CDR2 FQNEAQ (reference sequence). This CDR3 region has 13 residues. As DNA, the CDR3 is TGTGCCAGCAGCTTATTCGGAGGGCAGCCCCAGCATTTT. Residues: CASSLFGGQPQHF.

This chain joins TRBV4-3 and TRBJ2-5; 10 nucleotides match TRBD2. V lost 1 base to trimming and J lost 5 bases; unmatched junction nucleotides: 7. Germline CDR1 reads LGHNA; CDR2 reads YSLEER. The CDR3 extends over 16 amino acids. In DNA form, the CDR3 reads TGCGCCAGCAGCCAAGGGTCGGCTAGCGGGGGTGAGACCCAGTACTTC. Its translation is CASSQGSASGGETQYF.

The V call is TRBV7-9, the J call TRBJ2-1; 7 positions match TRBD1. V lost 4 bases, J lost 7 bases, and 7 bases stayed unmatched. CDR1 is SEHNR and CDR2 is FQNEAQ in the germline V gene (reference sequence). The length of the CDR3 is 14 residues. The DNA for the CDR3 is TGTGCCAGCAGCTACTGGGACAGAGCGAATGAGCAGTTCTTC. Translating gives CASSYWDRANEQFF.

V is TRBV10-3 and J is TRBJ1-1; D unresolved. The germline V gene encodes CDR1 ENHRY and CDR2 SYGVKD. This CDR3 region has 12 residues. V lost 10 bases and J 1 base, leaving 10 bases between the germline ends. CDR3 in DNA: TGTGCCAGCCGGGCTGCGAACACTGAAGCTTTCTTT. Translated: CASRAANTEAFF.

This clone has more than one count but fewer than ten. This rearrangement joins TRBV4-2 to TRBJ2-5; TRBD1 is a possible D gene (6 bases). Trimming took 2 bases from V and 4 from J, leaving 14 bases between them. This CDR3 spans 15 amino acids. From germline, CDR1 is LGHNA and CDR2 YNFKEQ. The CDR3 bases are TGTGCCAGCAGCCAAAGAGGGCTAGGGGGAGAGACCCAGTACTTC. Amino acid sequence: CASSQRGLGGETQYF.

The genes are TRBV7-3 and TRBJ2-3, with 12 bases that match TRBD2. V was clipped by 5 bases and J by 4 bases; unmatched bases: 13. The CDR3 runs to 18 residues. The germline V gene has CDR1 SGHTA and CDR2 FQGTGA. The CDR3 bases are TGTGCCAGCAGCCCCCACCCCTGGACTAGCGGGGACTCAGATACGCAGTATTTT. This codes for CASSPHPWTSGDSDTQYF. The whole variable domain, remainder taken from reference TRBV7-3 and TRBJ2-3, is GAGVSQTPSNKVTEKGKYVELRCDPISGHTALYWYRQSLGQGPEFLIYFQGTGAADDSGLPNDRFFAVRPEGSVSTLKIQRTERGDSAVYLCASSPHPWTSGDSDTQYFGPGTRLTVL.

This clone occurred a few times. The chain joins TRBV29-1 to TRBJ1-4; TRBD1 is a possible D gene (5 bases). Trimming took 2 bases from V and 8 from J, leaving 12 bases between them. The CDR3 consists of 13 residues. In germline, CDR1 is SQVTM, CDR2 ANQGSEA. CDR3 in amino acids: CSVEIGGWEKLFF. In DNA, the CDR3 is TGCAGCGTTGAAATCGGGGGATGGGAAAAACTGTTTTTT.

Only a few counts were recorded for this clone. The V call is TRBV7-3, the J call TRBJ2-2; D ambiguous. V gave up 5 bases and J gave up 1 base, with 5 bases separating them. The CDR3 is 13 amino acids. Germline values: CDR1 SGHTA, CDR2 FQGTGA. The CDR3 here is CASSPMNTGELFF. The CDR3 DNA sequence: TGTGCCAGCAGCCCGATGAACACCGGGGAGCTGTTTTTT.

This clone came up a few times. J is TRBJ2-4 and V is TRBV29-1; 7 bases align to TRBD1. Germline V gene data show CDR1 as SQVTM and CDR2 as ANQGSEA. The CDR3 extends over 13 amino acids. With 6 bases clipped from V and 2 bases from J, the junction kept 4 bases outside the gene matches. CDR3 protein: CSVNRGPKNIQYF. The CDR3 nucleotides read TGCAGCGTGAACAGGGGTCCCAAAAACATTCAGTACTTC.

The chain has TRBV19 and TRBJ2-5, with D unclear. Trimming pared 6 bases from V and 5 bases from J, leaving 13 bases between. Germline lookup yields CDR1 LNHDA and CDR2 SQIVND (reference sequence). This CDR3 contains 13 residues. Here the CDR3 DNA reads TGTGCCAGTAGGTCTCGGCGGTCGGAGACCCAGTACTTC. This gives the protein CASRSRRSETQYF.

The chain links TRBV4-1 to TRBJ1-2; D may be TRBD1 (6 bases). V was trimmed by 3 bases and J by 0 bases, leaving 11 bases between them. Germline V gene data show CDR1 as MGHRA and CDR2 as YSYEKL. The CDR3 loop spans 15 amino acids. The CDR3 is CASSHHGTTNYGYTF. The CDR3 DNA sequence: TGCGCCAGCAGCCACCATGGGACAACTAACTATGGCTACACCTTC.

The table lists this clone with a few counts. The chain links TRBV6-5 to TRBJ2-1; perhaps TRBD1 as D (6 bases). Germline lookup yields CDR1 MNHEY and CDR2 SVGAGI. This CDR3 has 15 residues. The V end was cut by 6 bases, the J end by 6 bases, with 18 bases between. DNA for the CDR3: TGTGCCAGCAGCTTAGACAGGTCTGGGTTCAATGAGCAGTTCTTC. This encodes CASSLDRSGFNEQFF.

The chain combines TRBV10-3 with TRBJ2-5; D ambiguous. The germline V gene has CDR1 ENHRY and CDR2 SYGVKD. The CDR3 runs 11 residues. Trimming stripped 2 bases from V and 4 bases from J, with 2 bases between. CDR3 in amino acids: CAISETETQYF. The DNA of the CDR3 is TGTGCCATCAGTGAGACAGAGACCCAGTACTTC.

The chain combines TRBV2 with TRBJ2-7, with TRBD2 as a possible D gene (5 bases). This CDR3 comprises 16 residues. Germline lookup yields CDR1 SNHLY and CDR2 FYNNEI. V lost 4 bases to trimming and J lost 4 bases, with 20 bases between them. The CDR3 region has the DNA TGTGCCAGCAGTGCCGTGATAGGGCTATCGGGATACGAGCAGTACTTC. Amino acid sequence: CASSAVIGLSGYEQYF.

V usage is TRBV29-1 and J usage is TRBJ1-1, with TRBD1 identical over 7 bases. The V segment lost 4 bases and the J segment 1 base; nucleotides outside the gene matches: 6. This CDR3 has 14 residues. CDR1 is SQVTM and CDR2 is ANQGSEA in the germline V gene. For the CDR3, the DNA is TGCAGCGTTGTTAACAGGGGCCGGAACACTGAAGCTTTCTTT. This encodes CSVVNRGRNTEAFF.

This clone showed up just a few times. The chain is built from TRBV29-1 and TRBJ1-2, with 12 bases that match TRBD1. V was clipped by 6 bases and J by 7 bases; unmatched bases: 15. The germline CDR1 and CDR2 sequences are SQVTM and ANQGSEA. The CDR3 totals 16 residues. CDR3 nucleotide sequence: TGCAGCGTCGGCCGCAGGGACAGGGGGCGAGTTCCTGGCTACACCTTC. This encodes CSVGRRDRGRVPGYTF. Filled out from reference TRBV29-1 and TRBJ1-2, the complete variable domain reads SAVISQKPSRDICQRGTSLTIQCQVDSQVTMMFWYRQQPGQSLTLIATANQGSEATYESGFVIDKFPISRPNLTFSTLTVSNMSPEDSSIYLCSVGRRDRGRVPGYTFGSGTRLTVV.

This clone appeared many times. CDR3 bases: TGCAGCGTTGAGACTATTTCCTACAATGAGCAGTTCTTC. Its translation is CSVETISYNEQFF. The genes are TRBV29-1 and TRBJ2-1, with a weak D call TRBD2 (5 bases). Trimming shortened V by 3 bases and J by 1 base, and 7 bases separated the two germline ends. The length of the CDR3 is 13 residues. Looked up from germline, CDR1 is SQVTM and CDR2 is ANQGSEA.